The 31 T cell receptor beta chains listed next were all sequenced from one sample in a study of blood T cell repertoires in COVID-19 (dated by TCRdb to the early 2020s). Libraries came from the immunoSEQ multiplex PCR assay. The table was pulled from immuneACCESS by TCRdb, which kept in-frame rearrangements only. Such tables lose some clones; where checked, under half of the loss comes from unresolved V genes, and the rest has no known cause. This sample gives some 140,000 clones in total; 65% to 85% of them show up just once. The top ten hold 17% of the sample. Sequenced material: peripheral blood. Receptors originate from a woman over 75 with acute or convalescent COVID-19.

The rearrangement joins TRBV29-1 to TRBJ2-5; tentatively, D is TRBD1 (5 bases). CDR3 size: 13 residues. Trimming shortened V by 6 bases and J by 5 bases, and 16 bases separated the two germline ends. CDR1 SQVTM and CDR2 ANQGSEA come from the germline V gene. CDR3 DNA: TGCAGCGTCGTTCAGGGTATTGGGGAGACCCAGTACTTC. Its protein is CSVVQGIGETQYF.

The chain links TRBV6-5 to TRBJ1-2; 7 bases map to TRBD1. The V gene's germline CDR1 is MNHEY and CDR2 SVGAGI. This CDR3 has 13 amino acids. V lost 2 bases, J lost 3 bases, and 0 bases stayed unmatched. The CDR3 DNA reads TGTGCCAGCAGTTACGGGACAGACTATGGCTACACCTTC. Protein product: CASSYGTDYGYTF.

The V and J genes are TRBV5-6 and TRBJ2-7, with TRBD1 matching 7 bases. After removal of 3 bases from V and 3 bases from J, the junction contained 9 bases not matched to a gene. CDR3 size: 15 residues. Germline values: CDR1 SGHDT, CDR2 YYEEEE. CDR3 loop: CASSWRLQGNYEQYF. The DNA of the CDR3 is TGTGCCAGCAGCTGGAGATTACAGGGGAACTACGAGCAGTACTTC.

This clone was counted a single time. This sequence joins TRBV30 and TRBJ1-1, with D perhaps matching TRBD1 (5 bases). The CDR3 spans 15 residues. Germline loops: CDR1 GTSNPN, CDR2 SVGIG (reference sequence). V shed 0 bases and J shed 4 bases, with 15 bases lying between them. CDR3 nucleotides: TGTGCCTGGAGTGTTGATCTCAGGGTGGGCACTGAAGCTTTCTTT. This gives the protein CAWSVDLRVGTEAFF.

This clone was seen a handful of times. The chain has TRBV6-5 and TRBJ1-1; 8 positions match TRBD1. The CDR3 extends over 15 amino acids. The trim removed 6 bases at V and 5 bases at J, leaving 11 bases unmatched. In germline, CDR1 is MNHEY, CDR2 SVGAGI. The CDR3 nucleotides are TGTGCCAGCAGAACCCAGGACAGGGTCATGACTGAAGCTTTCTTT. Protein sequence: CASRTQDRVMTEAFF.

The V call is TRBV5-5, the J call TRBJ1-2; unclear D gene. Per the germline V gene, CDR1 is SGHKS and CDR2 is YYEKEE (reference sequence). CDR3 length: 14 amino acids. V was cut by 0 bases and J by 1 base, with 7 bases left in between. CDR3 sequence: CASSLAGINYGYTF. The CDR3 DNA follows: TGTGCCAGCAGCTTGGCAGGCATTAACTATGGCTACACCTTC.

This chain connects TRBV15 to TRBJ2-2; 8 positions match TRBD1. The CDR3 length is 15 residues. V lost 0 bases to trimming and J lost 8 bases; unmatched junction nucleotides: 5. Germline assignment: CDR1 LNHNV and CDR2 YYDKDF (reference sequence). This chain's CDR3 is CATSRDRRTGGELFF. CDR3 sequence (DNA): TGTGCCACCAGCAGAGACCGCCGGACAGGGGGGGAGCTGTTTTTT.

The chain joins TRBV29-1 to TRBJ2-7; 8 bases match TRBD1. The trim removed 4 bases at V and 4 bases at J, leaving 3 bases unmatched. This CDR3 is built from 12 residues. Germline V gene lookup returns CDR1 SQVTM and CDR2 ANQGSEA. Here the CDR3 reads CSVGTGLYEQYF. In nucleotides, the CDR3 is TGCAGCGTTGGGACAGGGCTTTACGAGCAGTACTTC.

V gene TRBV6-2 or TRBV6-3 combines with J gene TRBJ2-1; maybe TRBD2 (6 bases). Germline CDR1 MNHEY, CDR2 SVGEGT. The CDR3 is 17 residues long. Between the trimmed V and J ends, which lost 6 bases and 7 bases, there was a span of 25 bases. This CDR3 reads CASSIRRGTGRRNEQFF. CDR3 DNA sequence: TGTGCCAGCAGCATACGCCGGGGGACTGGTCGTCGTAATGAGCAGTTCTTC.

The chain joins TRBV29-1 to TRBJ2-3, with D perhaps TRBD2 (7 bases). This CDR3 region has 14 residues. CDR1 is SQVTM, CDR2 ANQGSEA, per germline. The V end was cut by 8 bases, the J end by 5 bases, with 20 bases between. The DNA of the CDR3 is TGCAGCTCCTCGCTGGGGGGGCAGATAGATACGCAGTATTTT. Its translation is CSSSLGGQIDTQYF.

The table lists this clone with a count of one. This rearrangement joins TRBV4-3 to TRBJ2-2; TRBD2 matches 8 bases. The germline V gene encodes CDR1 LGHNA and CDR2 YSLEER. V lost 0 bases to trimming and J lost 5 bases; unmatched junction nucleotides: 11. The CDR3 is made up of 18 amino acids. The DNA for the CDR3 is TGCGCCAGCAGCCAAGATTTCCGCTACGGGGGGGGTACCGGGGAGCTGTTTTTT. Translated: CASSQDFRYGGGTGELFF.

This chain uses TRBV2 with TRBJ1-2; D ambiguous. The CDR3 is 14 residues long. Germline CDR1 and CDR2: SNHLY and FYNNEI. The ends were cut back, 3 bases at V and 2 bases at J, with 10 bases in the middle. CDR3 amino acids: CASSDYSENYGYTF. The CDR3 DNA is TGTGCCAGCAGTGATTACTCCGAGAACTATGGCTACACCTTC.

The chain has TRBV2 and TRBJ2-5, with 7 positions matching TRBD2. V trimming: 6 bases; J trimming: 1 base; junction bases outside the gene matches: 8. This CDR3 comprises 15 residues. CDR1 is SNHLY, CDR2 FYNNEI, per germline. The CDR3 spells CASRSAGTFQETQYF. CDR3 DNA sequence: TGTGCCAGCAGATCAGCGGGAACCTTCCAAGAGACCCAGTACTTC.

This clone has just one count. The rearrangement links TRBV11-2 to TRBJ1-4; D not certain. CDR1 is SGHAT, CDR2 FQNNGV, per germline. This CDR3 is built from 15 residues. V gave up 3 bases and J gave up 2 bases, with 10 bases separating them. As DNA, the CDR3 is TGTGCCAGCAGCTTCACCTCCGGGACTAATGAAAAACTGTTTTTT. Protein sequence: CASSFTSGTNEKLFF.

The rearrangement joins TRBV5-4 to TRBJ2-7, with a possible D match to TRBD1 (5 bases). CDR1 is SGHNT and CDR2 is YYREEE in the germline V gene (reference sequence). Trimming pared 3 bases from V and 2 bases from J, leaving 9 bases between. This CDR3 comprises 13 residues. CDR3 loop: CASSYAGPYEQYF. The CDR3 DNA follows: TGTGCCAGCAGCTACGCAGGGCCCTACGAGCAGTACTTC.

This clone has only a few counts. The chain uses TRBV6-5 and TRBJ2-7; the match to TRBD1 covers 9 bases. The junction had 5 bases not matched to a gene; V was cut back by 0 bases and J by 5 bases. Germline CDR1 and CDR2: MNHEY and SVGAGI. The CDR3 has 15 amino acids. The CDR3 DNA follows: TGTGCCAGCAGTTACTCGAGACAGGGGGGAGACGAGCAGTACTTC. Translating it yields CASSYSRQGGDEQYF.

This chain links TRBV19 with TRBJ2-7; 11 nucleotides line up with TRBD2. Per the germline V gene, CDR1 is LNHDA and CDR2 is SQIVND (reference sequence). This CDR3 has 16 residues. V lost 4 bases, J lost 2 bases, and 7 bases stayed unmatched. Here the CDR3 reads CASSNRGSGRAYEQYF. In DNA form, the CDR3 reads TGTGCCAGTAGTAACCGGGGTAGCGGGAGGGCCTACGAGCAGTACTTC.

The CDR3 loop reads CASSQDWGGSYNEQFF. The CDR3 nucleotides read TGCGCCAGCAGCCAAGATTGGGGGGGGAGCTACAATGAGCAGTTCTTC. The gene calls are TRBV4-3 and TRBJ2-1; TRBD2 matches at 7 bases. The germline V gene encodes CDR1 LGHNA and CDR2 YSLEER. Unmatched junction bases numbered 5, after V lost 0 bases and J lost 3 bases. CDR3 length equals 16 residues.

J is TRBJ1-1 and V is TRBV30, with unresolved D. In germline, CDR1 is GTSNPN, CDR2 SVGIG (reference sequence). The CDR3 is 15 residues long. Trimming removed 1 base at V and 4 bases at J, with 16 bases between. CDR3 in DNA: TGTGCCTGGAGTGGGTCACCCCGGGAGGGCACTGAAGCTTTCTTT. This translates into CAWSGSPREGTEAFF.

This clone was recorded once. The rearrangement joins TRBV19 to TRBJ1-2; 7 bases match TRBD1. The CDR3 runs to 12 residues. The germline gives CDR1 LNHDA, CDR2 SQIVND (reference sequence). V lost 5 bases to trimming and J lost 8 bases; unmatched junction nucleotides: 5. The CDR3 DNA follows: TGTGCCAGTAGTCCACCAGGGGGAGGCTACACCTTC. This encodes CASSPPGGGYTF.

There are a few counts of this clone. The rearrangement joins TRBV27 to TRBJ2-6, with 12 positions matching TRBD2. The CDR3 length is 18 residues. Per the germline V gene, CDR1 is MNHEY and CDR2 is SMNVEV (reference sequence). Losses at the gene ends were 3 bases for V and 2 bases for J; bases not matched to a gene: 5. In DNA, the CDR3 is TGTGCCAGCAGTTTCCGACTAGCGGGAGTCCCTGGGGCCAACGTCCTGACTTTC. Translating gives CASSFRLAGVPGANVLTF.

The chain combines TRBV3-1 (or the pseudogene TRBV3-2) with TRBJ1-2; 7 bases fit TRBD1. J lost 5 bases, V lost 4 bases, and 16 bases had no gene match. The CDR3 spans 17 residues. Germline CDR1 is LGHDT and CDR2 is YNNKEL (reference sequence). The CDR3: CASSPEPGRGILYGYTF. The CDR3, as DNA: TGTGCCAGCAGCCCGGAACCCGGCAGGGGGATATTATATGGCTACACCTTC.

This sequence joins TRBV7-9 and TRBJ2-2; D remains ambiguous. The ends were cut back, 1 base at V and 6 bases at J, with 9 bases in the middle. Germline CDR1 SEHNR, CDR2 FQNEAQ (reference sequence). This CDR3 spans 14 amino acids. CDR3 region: CASSLVGRPGELFF. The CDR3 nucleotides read TGTGCCAGCAGCTTAGTTGGGCGCCCCGGGGAGCTGTTTTTT.

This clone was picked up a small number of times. The CDR3 nucleotides read TGTGCCAGCAGGGTGTCAGGGCGATCACCCCTCCACTTT. Residues: CASRVSGRSPLHF. The chain joins TRBV6-5 to TRBJ1-6; maybe TRBD1 (5 bases). The CDR3 has 13 amino acids. In germline, CDR1 is MNHEY, CDR2 SVGAGI. The V gene lost 6 bases and the J gene lost 10 bases, with 13 bases spanning the gap.

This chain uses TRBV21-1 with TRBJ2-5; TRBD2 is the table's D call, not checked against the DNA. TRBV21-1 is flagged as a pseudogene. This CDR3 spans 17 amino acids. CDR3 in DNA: TGTGCCAGCAGCAAAGAGAGAGCCGCCTTTTCCCAAGAGACCCAGTACTTC. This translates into CASSKERAAFSQETQYF.

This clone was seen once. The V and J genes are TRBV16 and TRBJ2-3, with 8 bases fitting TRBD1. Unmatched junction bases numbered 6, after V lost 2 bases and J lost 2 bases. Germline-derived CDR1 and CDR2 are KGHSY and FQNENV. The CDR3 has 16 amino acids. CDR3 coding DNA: TGTGCCAGCAGCCAACGGCCAGGGGGCATCACAGATACGCAGTATTTT. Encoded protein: CASSQRPGGITDTQYF.

The CDR3: CASTGQASTDTQYF. In DNA, the CDR3 is TGTGCCAGCACCGGACAGGCTAGCACAGATACGCAGTATTTT. V usage is TRBV5-5 and J usage is TRBJ2-3, with 7 bases lining up with TRBD1. Per the germline V gene, CDR1 is SGHKS and CDR2 is YYEKEE (reference sequence). This CDR3 comprises 14 residues. The J segment lost 0 bases and the V segment lost 6 bases, leaving 4 bases of the junction unmatched.

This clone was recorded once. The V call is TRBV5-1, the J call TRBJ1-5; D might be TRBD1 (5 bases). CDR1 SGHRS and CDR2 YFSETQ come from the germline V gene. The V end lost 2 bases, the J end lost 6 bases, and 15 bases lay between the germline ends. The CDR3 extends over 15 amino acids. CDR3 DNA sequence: TGCGCCAGCAGCTTACGGCAGGGAGGGGCTCAGCCCCAGCATTTT. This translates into CASSLRQGGAQPQHF.

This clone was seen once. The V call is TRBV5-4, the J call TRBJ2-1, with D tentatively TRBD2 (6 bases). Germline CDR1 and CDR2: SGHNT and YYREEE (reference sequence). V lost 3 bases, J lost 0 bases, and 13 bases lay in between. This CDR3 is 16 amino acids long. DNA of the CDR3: TGTGCCAGCAGCTCAAAAGACGGGAGCTCCTACAATGAGCAGTTCTTC. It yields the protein CASSSKDGSSYNEQFF.

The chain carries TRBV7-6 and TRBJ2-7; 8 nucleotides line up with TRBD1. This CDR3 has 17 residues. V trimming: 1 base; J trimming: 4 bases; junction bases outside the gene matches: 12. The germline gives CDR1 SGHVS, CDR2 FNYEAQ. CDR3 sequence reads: CASSLVQLTGAEYEQYF. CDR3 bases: TGTGCCAGCAGCTTAGTCCAATTGACAGGGGCGGAATACGAGCAGTACTTC. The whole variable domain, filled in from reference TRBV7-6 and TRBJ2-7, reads GAGVSQSPRYKVTKRGQDVALRCDPISGHVSLYWYRQALGQGPEFLTYFNYEAQQDKSGLPNDRFSAERPEGSISTLTIQRTEQRDSAMYRCASSLVQLTGAEYEQYFGPGTRLTVT.

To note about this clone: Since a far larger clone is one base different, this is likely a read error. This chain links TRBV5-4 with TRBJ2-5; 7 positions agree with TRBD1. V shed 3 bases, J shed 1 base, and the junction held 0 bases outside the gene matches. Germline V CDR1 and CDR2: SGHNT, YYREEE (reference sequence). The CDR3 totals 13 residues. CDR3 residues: CASSWDSQETQYF. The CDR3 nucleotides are TGTGCCAGCAGCTGGGACAGCCAAGAGACCCAGTACTTC.